The 30 T cell receptor beta chains reported below all come from one sample, sequenced in a study of shared clonotypes between healthy human individuals. Generated by immunoSEQ multiplex PCR, the TCRdb table keeps only in-frame clones and is missing some. Seen here are hundreds of thousands of clones, 70% to 80% observed once, and the top ten hold about 12%. The sample consisted of PBMCs. The receptors were gathered from a woman aged 40 to 55 in good health. Some clones in this sample may be carry-over from other donors' samples.

The rearrangement links TRBV5-5 to TRBJ1-2; 8 bases map to TRBD1. The CDR3 is 17 residues long. Germline CDR1 SGHKS, CDR2 YYEKEE (reference sequence). J was trimmed by 2 bases and V by 0 bases; bases with no gene match: 9. In DNA form, the CDR3 reads TGTGCCAGCAGCTTGGCCTGGGCAGGGGGCAGGAACTATGGCTACACCTTC. Amino acid sequence: CASSLAWAGGRNYGYTF.

The table lists this clone with a count of one. Here the CDR3 reads CACLPGLAGRGITDTQYF. The CDR3 DNA follows: TGTGCCTGCCTGCCGGGACTAGCGGGACGCGGGATCACAGATACGCAGTATTTT. The chain joins TRBV28 to TRBJ2-3, with 13 bases matching TRBD2. The germline V gene encodes CDR1 MDHEN and CDR2 SYDVKM. The CDR3 is 18 residues long. J lost 2 bases, V lost 11 bases, and 16 bases had no gene match.

This chain connects TRBV4-3 to TRBJ2-2; maybe TRBD2 (6 bases). From germline, CDR1 is LGHNA and CDR2 YSLEER. The CDR3 covers 16 residues. With 3 bases removed from V and 3 bases from J, the gap between germline ends came to 14 bases. The CDR3 reads CASSQRGLPHTGELFF. CDR3 nucleotide sequence: TGCGCCAGCAGCCAGAGAGGACTACCGCACACCGGGGAGCTGTTTTTT.

This clone was counted ten times or more. The chain has TRBV9 and TRBJ2-7; D perhaps matches TRBD1 (6 bases). The germline V gene encodes CDR1 SGDLS and CDR2 YYNGEE. Trimming took off 3 bases at V and 2 bases at J, with 15 bases between the two ends. This CDR3 contains 15 residues. The DNA of the CDR3 is TGTGCCAGCAGCGCCCAACAGGGACCAACCTACGAGCAGTACTTC. Its protein is CASSAQQGPTYEQYF.

This CDR3 reads CASSPVGAPYGYTF. DNA of the CDR3: TGTGCCAGCAGCCCAGTCGGGGCCCCCTATGGCTACACCTTC. The genes are TRBV7-2 and TRBJ1-2; a possible D gene is TRBD1 (5 bases). The CDR3 covers 14 residues. CDR1 and CDR2 (germline): SGHTA, FQGNSA. V was cut by 5 bases and J by 4 bases, with 14 bases left in between. Full variable domain (missing parts from reference TRBV7-2 and TRBJ1-2): GAGVSQSPSNKVTEKGKDVELRCDPISGHTALYWYRQSLGQGLEFLIYFQGNSAPDKSGLPSDRFSAERTGGSVSTLTIQRTQQEDSAVYLCASSPVGAPYGYTFGSGTRLTVV.

The rearrangement joins TRBV7-3 to TRBJ2-7; 7 bases align to TRBD2. The CDR3 totals 15 residues. Germline V gene data show CDR1 as SGHTA and CDR2 as FQGTGA. The junction had 13 bases not matched to a gene; V was cut back by 6 bases and J by 5 bases. CDR3: CASSLTGGGLHEQYF. The CDR3 nucleotides read TGTGCCAGCAGTCTCACGGGAGGCGGACTCCACGAGCAGTACTTC.

The chain is built from TRBV5-3 and TRBJ1-2; D gene unclear. TRBV5-3 carries the ORF label, with uncertain function. The CDR3 is 13 residues long. Between the trimmed V and J ends, which lost 8 bases and 4 bases, there was a span of 15 bases. The CDR3 is CASTAAWGYGYTF. The CDR3 DNA reads TGTGCCAGCACGGCAGCCTGGGGCTATGGCTACACCTTC.

J is TRBJ2-2 and V is TRBV7-6, with D uncertain. The CDR3 totals 17 residues. The germline V gene has CDR1 SGHVS and CDR2 FNYEAQ. Trimming shortened V by 2 bases and J by 0 bases, and 13 bases separated the two germline ends. CDR3 region: CASSLPTRTANTGELFF. CDR3 nucleotide sequence: TGTGCCAGCAGCTTACCCACGAGGACGGCGAACACCGGGGAGCTGTTTTTT.

This rearrangement joins TRBV29-1 to TRBJ2-7, with 7 bases that match TRBD2. The CDR3 runs to 13 residues. CDR1 is SQVTM, CDR2 ANQGSEA, per germline. V was pared by 4 bases and J by 0 bases, with 3 bases of the junction left unmatched. The CDR3 nucleotides are TGCAGCGTTGTCTGGACTAGCTCCTACGAGCAGTACTTC. Its translation is CSVVWTSSYEQYF.

A few counts support this clone. V gene TRBV4-2 combines with J gene TRBJ1-4, with a weak D call TRBD1 (5 bases). Germline-derived CDR1 and CDR2 are LGHNA and YNFKEQ. The CDR3 is made up of 15 amino acids. V was clipped by 4 bases and J by 7 bases, with 16 bases between them. The CDR3 nucleotides read TGTGCCAGCAGCCGGGACCGGACGGGAGGTGAAAAACTGTTTTTT. Amino acid sequence: CASSRDRTGGEKLFF.

At least ten counts were recorded for this clone. The same CDR3 is also encoded by other DNA sequences in this sample. This chain connects TRBV27 to TRBJ2-1, with 10 bases fitting TRBD2. The junction had 9 bases not matched to a gene; V was cut back by 7 bases and J by 6 bases. Germline CDR1 is MNHEY and CDR2 is SMNVEV (reference sequence). The CDR3 sequence is 15 residues long. The CDR3 coding sequence is TGTGCCAGCATCTCAGCGGGAGGGATGGGCAATGAGCAGTTCTTC. Its translation is CASISAGGMGNEQFF.

V usage is TRBV9 and J usage is TRBJ2-3; 13 bases are a match to TRBD2. This CDR3 contains 16 residues. Germline V lookup: CDR1 SGDLS, CDR2 YYNGEE. V shed 4 bases, J shed 2 bases, and the junction held 4 bases outside the gene matches. CDR3 DNA sequence: TGTGCCAGCAGCCCCGGGACTAGCGGGATCACAGATACGCAGTATTTT. Protein sequence: CASSPGTSGITDTQYF.

The table lists this clone with a count of one. The gene calls are TRBV14 and TRBJ2-3; D call uncertain. CDR3 size: 13 residues. The germline V gene has CDR1 SGHDN and CDR2 FVKESK. V was trimmed by 5 bases and J by 2 bases, leaving 8 bases between them. The CDR3 nucleotides are TGTGCCAGCAGCTTTTTACTCACAGATACGCAGTATTTT. Its protein product is CASSFLLTDTQYF.

The chain couples TRBV7-2 to TRBJ2-5; 7 bases align to TRBD2. The germline V gene encodes CDR1 SGHTA and CDR2 FQGNSA. V was pared by 7 bases and J by 5 bases, with 10 bases of the junction left unmatched. This CDR3 contains 14 residues. CDR3 DNA: TGTGCCAGCACAAGGGCCTCCGGGGGGGAGACCCAGTACTTC. Translating it yields CASTRASGGETQYF.

In the case of this clone: This likely traces to a read error, being one base from a far larger clone. Distinct nucleotide sequences in the sample also encode this CDR3. The chain links TRBV6-1 to TRBJ1-2; D not certain. CDR1 is MNHNS, CDR2 SASEGT, per germline. The CDR3 has 12 amino acids. CDR3 in DNA: TGCGCCAGCAGTGAGGGTAACTATGGCTACACCTTC. It yields the protein CASSEGNYGYTF.

With respect to this clone: This sequence is one base from a far larger clone and is likely a read error. The gene calls are TRBV18 and TRBJ2-4; D gene unclear. Looked up from germline, CDR1 is KGHSH and CDR2 is LQKENI. The CDR3 length is 13 residues. The CDR3 sequence: CASSPGQENTQYF. In DNA form, the CDR3 reads TGTGCCAGCTCACCCGGGCAGGAAAACACTCAGTACTTC.

V usage is TRBV7-2 and J usage is TRBJ1-1; 10 bases are shared with TRBD1. The CDR3 runs to 16 residues. Germline V gene lookup returns CDR1 SGHTA and CDR2 FQGNSA. Losses at the gene ends were 4 bases for V and 2 bases for J; bases not matched to a gene: 7. For the CDR3, the DNA is TGTGCCAGCAGCTCTATGGGACAGGGGCCCAACACTGAAGCTTTCTTT. Its protein product is CASSSMGQGPNTEAFF. Together with reference TRBV7-2 and TRBJ1-1, the CDR3 gives the full variable domain: GAGVSQSPSNKVTEKGKDVELRCDPISGHTALYWYRQSLGQGLEFLIYFQGNSAPDKSGLPSDRFSAERTGGSVSTLTIQRTQQEDSAVYLCASSSMGQGPNTEAFFGQGTRLTVV.

CDR3 DNA sequence: TGCGCCAGCAGCTTGGATCAATCACAGACCTATGAAGCTTTCTTT. Translation gives CASSLDQSQTYEAFF. The chain links TRBV5-1 to TRBJ1-1; D not certain. The CDR3 is 15 amino acids. Germline values: CDR1 SGHRS, CDR2 YFSETQ. V was clipped by 0 bases and J by 7 bases, with 16 bases between them.

The rearrangement joins TRBV5-1 to TRBJ2-2, with 9 bases lining up with TRBD1. The CDR3 sequence is 16 residues long. V trimming: 4 bases; J trimming: 4 bases; junction bases outside the gene matches: 8. Germline CDR1 SGHRS, CDR2 YFSETQ. The CDR3 DNA sequence: TGCGCCAGCAGCCGCTTGGGGACAGGGTTCACCGGGGAGCTGTTTTTT. It specifies CASSRLGTGFTGELFF.

The V call is TRBV7-3, the J call TRBJ1-1; no clear D. V lost 2 bases, J lost 2 bases, and 9 bases lay in between. This CDR3 is built from 14 residues. CDR1 and CDR2 from the germline V gene are SGHTA and FQGTGA. The CDR3 reads CASSLSAGNTEAFF. CDR3 in DNA: TGTGCCAGCAGCTTATCGGCAGGAAACACTGAAGCTTTCTTT.

This clone was found once. This rearrangement joins TRBV11-2 to TRBJ2-7, with D tentatively TRBD1 (5 bases). The V gene's germline CDR1 is SGHAT and CDR2 FQNNGV. The CDR3 is 18 amino acids. V lost 1 base to trimming and J lost 3 bases, with 22 bases between them. The DNA of the CDR3 is TGTGCCAGCAGCTTAGGGTTCTGGGGTAGGGGCAGCAACTACGAGCAGTACTTC. This sequence encodes CASSLGFWGRGSNYEQYF.

This clone appeared many times. V and J are TRBV27 and TRBJ1-3; 7 nucleotides line up with TRBD1. This CDR3 has 15 amino acids. Germline-derived CDR1 and CDR2 are MNHEY and SMNVEV (reference sequence). V dropped 0 bases and J dropped 6; count of bases not matched to a gene: 5. For the CDR3, the DNA is TGTGCCAGCAGTTTATCGTGGGGACAGCTAAACACCATATATTTT. This codes for CASSLSWGQLNTIYF.

This clone showed up just once. The genes are TRBV6-9 and TRBJ2-4; no definite D call. Germline CDR1 is MNHGY and CDR2 is SVAAGI. This CDR3 is 14 amino acids long. V was cut by 4 bases and J by 0 bases, with 7 bases left in between. The CDR3 DNA reads TGTGCCAGCAGTTTCGCGTTAGCCAAAAACATTCAGTACTTC. It encodes CASSFALAKNIQYF.

CDR3 amino acids: CASSDYRNTGELFF. CDR3 coding DNA: TGCGCCAGCAGTGACTACCGAAACACCGGGGAGCTGTTTTTT. The chain uses TRBV10-2 and TRBJ2-2; no clear D gene. Germline assignment: CDR1 WSHSY and CDR2 SAAADI. The V end was cut by 3 bases, the J end by 2 bases, with 7 bases between. The length of the CDR3 is 14 residues.

The rearrangement uses TRBV19 and TRBJ2-7, with D hard to call. V was clipped by 6 bases and J by 1 base, with 10 bases between them. The CDR3 length is 13 residues. Germline CDR1 LNHDA, CDR2 SQIVND (reference sequence). The CDR3 here is CASRKVGSYEQYF. The CDR3 nucleotides read TGTGCCAGTAGGAAGGTAGGATCCTACGAGCAGTACTTC. Full variable domain (outside the CDR3, taken from reference TRBV19 and TRBJ2-7): DGGITQSPKYLFRKEGQNVTLSCEQNLNHDAMYWYRQDPGQGLRLIYYSQIVNDFQKGDIAEGYSVSREKKESFPLTVTSAQKNPTAFYLCASRKVGSYEQYFGPGTRLTVT.

On this clone: Being one base from a much bigger clone, this may be a read error. V gene TRBV5-1 combines with J gene TRBJ2-5; no clear D gene. Trimming shortened V by 0 bases and J by 1 base, and 7 bases separated the two germline ends. The CDR3 runs to 14 residues. Germline V gene sequence: CDR1 SGHRS, CDR2 YFSETQ. The CDR3 is CASSLDRLQETQYF. CDR3 sequence (DNA): TGCGCCAGCAGCTTGGACAGACTCCAAGAGACCCAGTACTTC.

The J gene is TRBJ2-3, the V gene TRBV29-1; D is ambiguous. The CDR3 sequence is 11 residues long. Germline V gene data show CDR1 as SQVTM and CDR2 as ANQGSEA. V was trimmed by 2 bases and J by 8 bases, leaving 8 bases between them. The chain's CDR3 is CSVEIGATQYF. The CDR3 bases are TGCAGCGTTGAAATAGGAGCTACGCAGTATTTT.

The chain links TRBV5-6 to TRBJ2-7; no firm D call. The CDR3 runs 13 residues. Looked up from germline, CDR1 is SGHDT and CDR2 is YYEEEE. V lost 0 bases to trimming and J lost 3 bases, with 7 bases between them. The DNA for the CDR3 is TGTGCCAGCAGCTTGGTCGACGGCTACGAGCAGTACTTC. Translated, it gives CASSLVDGYEQYF.

This clone has a single count. The gene calls are TRBV11-1 and TRBJ2-1; D gene unclear. This CDR3 is built from 12 residues. The germline V gene has CDR1 SGHAT and CDR2 FQDESV (reference sequence). Trimming removed 2 bases from V and 9 bases from J, with 8 bases in between. The CDR3 is CASSLSHTEQFF. CDR3 nucleotides: TGTGCCAGCAGCTTATCACACACTGAGCAGTTCTTC.

This chain connects TRBV19 to TRBJ2-7; D is uncertain. The CDR3 runs 13 residues. Between the trimmed V and J ends, which lost 10 bases and 2 bases, there was a span of 15 bases. The germline CDR1 and CDR2 sequences are LNHDA and SQIVND (reference sequence). The CDR3: CATLKGGTYEQYF. The CDR3 DNA reads as TGTGCCACTCTAAAGGGTGGGACCTACGAGCAGTACTTC.